This TCR beta chain came from a study of a mutant IDH1 vaccine in newly diagnosed glioma. In this sample, this clone turned up a few times. This sample's time point: baseline, week 1 (first vaccination visit). The treatment: pre-vaccination baseline after standard-of-care therapy. Method: immunoSEQ multiplex PCR; TCRdb's copy keeps in-frame clones and lacks some. The sample has under 65,000 clones, more than 60% seen once. The sequence was collected from a woman in her thirties or forties with glioma. Specimen: PBMCs, collected from a glioma patient treated with radiotherapy, temozolomide or both.

This CDR3 reads CAIKGGGGGEVGAFF. The CDR3 nucleotides read TGTGCCATCAAAGGTGGAGGAGGGGGCGAGGTTGGGGCTTTCTTT. The chain is built from TRBV10-3 and TRBJ1-1; 7 positions match TRBD1. Germline CDR1 reads ENHRY; CDR2 reads SYGVKD. This CDR3 region has 15 residues. The ends lost 7 bases at V and 11 bases at J; junction bases unmatched: 19.